Listed below are T cell receptor beta chains from one sample, sequenced in a study of CD8 T cells in ankylosing spondylitis. TCRdb recomputed calls from the 5' RACE reads with MiXCR, one row per CDR3 protein. The sample consists of 450,000 to 550,000 distinct CDR3 sequences, roughly 5% of them appearing once. The sample consisted of blood, either unsorted or a sorted T cell fraction (not recorded which). The receptors stem from a male donor with ankylosing spondylitis. The CDR3 runs from the conserved cysteine through the conserved F or W. Each record gives: J gene, V gene, clone size, D gene, CDR3 protein, CDR3 DNA. A D gene is named only where the DNA matches it firmly. Expanded clones are given a class, and other clones once, few, many or no size at all.

J gene: TRBJ2-7
V gene: TRBV12-3/TRBV12-4
clone size: many
D gene: NA
CDR3 protein: CASSPETSEQYF
CDR3 DNA: TGTGCCAGCAGTCCCGAGACAAGTGAGCAGTACTTC

J gene: TRBJ1-1
V gene: TRBV11-1
clone size: NA
D gene: TRBD1
CDR3 protein: CASSPIPTGITEAFF
CDR3 DNA: TGTGCCAGCAGCCCCATCCCGACAGGGATCACTGAAGCTTTCTTT

J gene: TRBJ2-3
V gene: TRBV5-1
clone size: many
D gene: NA
CDR3 protein: CASSVGTPDTDTQYF
CDR3 DNA: TGCGCCAGCAGTGTCGGGACACCAGACACAGATACGCAGTATTTT

J gene: TRBJ1-1
V gene: TRBV6-6
clone size: many
D gene: NA
CDR3 protein: CASSYANTEAFF
CDR3 DNA: TGTGCCAGCAGTTACGCGAACACTGAAGCTTTCTTT

J gene: TRBJ2-7
V gene: TRBV29-1
clone size: many
D gene: TRBD1
CDR3 protein: CSAARQGGYEQYF
CDR3 DNA: TGCAGCGCCGCACGACAGGGGGGCTACGAGCAGTACTTC

J gene: TRBJ2-4
V gene: TRBV6-2/TRBV6-3
clone size: many
D gene: NA
CDR3 protein: CASSYSGGTGKNIQYF
CDR3 DNA: TGTGCCAGCAGTTACTCCGGGGGGACAGGCAAAAACATTCAGTACTTC

J gene: TRBJ1-2
V gene: TRBV20-1
clone size: many
D gene: NA
CDR3 protein: CSARKSHGYTF
CDR3 DNA: TGCAGTGCTAGAAAATCGCATGGCTACACCTTC

J gene: TRBJ2-7
V gene: TRBV29-1
clone size: many
D gene: TRBD1
CDR3 protein: CSVGDRALSYEQYF
CDR3 DNA: TGCAGCGTTGGGGACAGGGCTCTCTCGTACGAGCAGTACTTC

J gene: TRBJ2-1
V gene: TRBV24-1
clone size: many
D gene: NA
CDR3 protein: CATRDTSSYNEQFF
CDR3 DNA: TGTGCCACCCGGGACACGAGCTCCTACAATGAGCAGTTCTTC

J gene: TRBJ2-1
V gene: TRBV20-1
clone size: many
D gene: NA
CDR3 protein: CSAPLESFLLNEQFF
CDR3 DNA: TGCAGTGCGCCTCTGGAGAGCTTCCTGCTCAATGAGCAGTTCTTC

J gene: TRBJ2-1
V gene: TRBV29-1
clone size: many
D gene: TRBD2
CDR3 protein: CSVAPNSGSDNEQFF
CDR3 DNA: TGCAGCGTTGCCCCAAACAGCGGGAGTGACAATGAGCAGTTCTTC

J gene: TRBJ1-1
V gene: TRBV5-1
clone size: many
D gene: NA
CDR3 protein: CASSLGRRRIYTEAFF
CDR3 DNA: TGCGCCAGCAGCTTGGGACGGCGGAGGATATACACTGAAGCTTTCTTT

J gene: TRBJ2-3
V gene: TRBV29-1
clone size: NA
D gene: NA
CDR3 protein: CGVERGRGTDTQYF
CDR3 DNA: TGCGGCGTTGAAAGGGGCAGGGGCACAGATACGCAGTATTTT

J gene: TRBJ1-2
V gene: TRBV14
clone size: NA
D gene: NA
CDR3 protein: CASSLTGIGDYGYTF
CDR3 DNA: TGTGCCAGCAGCCTTACAGGAATTGGGGACTATGGCTACACCTTC

J gene: TRBJ2-7
V gene: TRBV7-3
clone size: few
D gene: TRBD1
CDR3 protein: CASSPQGQGATYEQYF
CDR3 DNA: TGTGCCAGCAGCCCTCAGGGACAGGGGGCCACCTACGAGCAGTACTTC